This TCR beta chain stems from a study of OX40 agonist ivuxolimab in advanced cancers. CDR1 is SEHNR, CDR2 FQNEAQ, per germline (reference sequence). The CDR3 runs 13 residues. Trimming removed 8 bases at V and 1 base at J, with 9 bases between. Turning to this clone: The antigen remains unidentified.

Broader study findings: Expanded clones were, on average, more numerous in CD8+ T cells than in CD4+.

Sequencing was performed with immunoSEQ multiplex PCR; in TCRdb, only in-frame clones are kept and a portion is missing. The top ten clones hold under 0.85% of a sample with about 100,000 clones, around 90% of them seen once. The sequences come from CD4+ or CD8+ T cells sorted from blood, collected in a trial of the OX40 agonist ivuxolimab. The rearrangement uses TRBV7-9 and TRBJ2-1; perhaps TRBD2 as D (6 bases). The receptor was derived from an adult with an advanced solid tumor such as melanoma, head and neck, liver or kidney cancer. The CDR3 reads CASRRGSYNEQFF. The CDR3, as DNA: TGTGCCAGCCGGAGGGGTTCCTACAATGAGCAGTTCTTC.